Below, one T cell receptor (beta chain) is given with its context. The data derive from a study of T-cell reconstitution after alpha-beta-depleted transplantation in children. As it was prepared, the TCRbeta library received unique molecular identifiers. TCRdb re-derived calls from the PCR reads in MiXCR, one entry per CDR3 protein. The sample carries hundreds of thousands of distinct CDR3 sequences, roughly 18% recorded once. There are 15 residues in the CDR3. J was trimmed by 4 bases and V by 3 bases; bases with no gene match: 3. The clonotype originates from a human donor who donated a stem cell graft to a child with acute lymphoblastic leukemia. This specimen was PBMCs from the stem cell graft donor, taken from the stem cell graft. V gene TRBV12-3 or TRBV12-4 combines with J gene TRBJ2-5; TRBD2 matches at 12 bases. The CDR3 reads CASSFGLAGRETQYF. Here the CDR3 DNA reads TGTGCCAGCAGTTTCGGACTAGCGGGACGAGAGACCCAGTACTTC.